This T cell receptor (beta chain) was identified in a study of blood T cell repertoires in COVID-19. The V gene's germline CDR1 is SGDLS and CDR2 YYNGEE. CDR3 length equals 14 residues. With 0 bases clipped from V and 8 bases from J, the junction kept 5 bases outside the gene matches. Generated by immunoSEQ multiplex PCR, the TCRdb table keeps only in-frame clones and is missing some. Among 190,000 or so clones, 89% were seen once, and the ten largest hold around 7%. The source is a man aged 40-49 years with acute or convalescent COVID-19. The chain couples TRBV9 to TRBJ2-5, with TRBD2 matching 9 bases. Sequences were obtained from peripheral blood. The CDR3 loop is CASSVAASGETQYF. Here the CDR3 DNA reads TGTGCCAGCAGCGTAGCGGCTAGCGGGGAAACCCAGTACTTC.